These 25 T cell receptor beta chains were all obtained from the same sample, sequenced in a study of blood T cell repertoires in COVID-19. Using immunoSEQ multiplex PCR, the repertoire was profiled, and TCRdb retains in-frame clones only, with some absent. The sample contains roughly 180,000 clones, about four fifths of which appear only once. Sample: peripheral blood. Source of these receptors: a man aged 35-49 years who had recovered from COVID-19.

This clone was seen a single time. The CDR3 DNA follows: TGCAGTGCTAGTCCCGGGACAGGGTCAAATGGCTACACCTTC. It specifies CSASPGTGSNGYTF. V usage is TRBV20-1 and J usage is TRBJ1-2; 9 nucleotides align to TRBD1. This CDR3 has 14 residues. V shed 3 bases, J shed 6 bases, and the junction held 8 bases outside the gene matches. In germline, CDR1 is DFQATT, CDR2 SNEGSKA (reference sequence).

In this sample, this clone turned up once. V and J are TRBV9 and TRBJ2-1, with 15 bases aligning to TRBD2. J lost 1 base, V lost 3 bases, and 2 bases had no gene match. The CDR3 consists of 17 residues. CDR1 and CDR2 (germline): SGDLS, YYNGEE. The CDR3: CASSGGTSGRSYNEQFF. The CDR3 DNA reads TGTGCCAGCAGCGGGGGGACTAGCGGGAGGTCCTACAATGAGCAGTTCTTC.

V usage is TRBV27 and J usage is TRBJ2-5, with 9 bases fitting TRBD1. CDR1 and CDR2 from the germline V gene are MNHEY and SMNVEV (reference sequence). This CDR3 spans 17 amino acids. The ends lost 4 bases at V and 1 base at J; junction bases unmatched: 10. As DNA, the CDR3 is TGTGCCAGCAGTTCACCGGGACAGGGACTATTCCAAGAGACCCAGTACTTC. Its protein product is CASSSPGQGLFQETQYF.

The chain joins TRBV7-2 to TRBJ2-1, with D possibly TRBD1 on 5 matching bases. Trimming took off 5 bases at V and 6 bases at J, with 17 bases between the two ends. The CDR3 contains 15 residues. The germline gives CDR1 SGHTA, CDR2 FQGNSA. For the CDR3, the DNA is TGTGCCAGCAGCCCTTATCATCAGGGTTCCAATGAGCAGTTCTTC. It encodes CASSPYHQGSNEQFF.

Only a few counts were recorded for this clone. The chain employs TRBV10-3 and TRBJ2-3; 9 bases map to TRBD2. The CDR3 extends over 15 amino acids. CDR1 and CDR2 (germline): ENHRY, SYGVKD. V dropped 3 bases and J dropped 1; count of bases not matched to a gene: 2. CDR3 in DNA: TGTGCCATCAGTGATTTAGCGGGGGGCACAGATACGCAGTATTTT. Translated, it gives CAISDLAGGTDTQYF.

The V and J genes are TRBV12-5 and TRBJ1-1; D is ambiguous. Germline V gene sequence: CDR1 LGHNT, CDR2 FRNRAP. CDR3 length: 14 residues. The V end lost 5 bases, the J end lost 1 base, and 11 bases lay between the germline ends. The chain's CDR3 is CASGKDWANTEAFF. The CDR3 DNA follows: TGTGCTAGTGGTAAGGACTGGGCGAACACTGAAGCTTTCTTT.

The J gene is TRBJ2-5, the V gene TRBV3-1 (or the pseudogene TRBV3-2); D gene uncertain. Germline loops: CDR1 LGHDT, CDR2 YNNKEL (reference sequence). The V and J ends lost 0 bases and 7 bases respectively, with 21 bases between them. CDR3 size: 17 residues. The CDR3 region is CASSQDVSEPTLGTQYF. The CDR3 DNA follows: TGTGCCAGCAGCCAAGATGTTTCGGAGCCGACCTTAGGGACCCAGTACTTC.

CDR3 nucleotide sequence: TGTGCCAGCAGAGGTGTAGGGGGGGACACTGAAGCTTTCTTT. Its translation is CASRGVGGDTEAFF. The V and J genes are TRBV2 and TRBJ1-1, with D tentatively TRBD1 (6 bases). The germline V and J ends were trimmed by 6 bases and 3 bases, with 14 bases remaining between them. This CDR3 comprises 14 residues. Germline V CDR1 and CDR2: SNHLY, FYNNEI.

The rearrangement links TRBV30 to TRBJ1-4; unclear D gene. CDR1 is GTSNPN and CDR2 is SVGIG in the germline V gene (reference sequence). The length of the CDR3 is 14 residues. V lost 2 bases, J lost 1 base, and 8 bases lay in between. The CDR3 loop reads CAWSPGITNEKLFF. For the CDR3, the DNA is TGTGCCTGGAGTCCAGGCATAACTAATGAAAAACTGTTTTTT.

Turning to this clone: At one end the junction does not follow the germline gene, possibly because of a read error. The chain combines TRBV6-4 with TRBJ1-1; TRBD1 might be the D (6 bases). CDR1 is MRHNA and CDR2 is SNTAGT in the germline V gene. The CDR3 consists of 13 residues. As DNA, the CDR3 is TGTGCCAGCAGTGAAGGGCCTGTCGGACAGCCCGGCTTT. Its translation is CASSEGPVGQPGF.

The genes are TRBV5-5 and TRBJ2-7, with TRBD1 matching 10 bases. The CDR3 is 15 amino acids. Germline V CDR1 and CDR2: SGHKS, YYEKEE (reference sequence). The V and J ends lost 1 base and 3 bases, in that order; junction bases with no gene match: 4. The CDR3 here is CASSLLGQGYYEQYF. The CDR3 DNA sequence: TGTGCCAGCAGCTTGTTGGGACAGGGGTACTACGAGCAGTACTTC.

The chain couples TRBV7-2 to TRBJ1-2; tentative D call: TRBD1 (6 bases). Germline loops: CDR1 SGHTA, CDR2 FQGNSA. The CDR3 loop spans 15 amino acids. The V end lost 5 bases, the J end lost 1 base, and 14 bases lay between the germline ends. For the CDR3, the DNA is TGTGCCAGCAGCCCGAGCACGGGACATAACTATGGCTACACCTTC. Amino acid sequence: CASSPSTGHNYGYTF. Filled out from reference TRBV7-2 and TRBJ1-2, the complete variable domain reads GAGVSQSPSNKVTEKGKDVELRCDPISGHTALYWYRQSLGQGLEFLIYFQGNSAPDKSGLPSDRFSAERTGGSVSTLTIQRTQQEDSAVYLCASSPSTGHNYGYTFGSGTRLTVV.

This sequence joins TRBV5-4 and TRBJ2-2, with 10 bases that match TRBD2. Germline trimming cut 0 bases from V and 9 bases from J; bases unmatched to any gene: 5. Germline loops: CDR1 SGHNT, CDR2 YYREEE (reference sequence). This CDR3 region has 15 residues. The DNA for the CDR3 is TGTGCCAGCAGCTTGGGCGCTAGCGGGGGACGGGAGCTGTTTTTT. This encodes CASSLGASGGRELFF. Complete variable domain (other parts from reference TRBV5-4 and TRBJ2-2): ETGVTQSPTHLIKTRGQQVTLRCSSQSGHNTVSWYQQALGQGPQFIFQYYREEENGRGNFPPRFSGLQFPNYSSELNVNALELDDSALYLCASSLGASGGRELFFGEGSRLTVL.

CDR3 sequence reads: CASRWTVDSNQPQHF. CDR3 bases: TGTGCCAGCAGATGGACAGTTGATAGCAATCAGCCCCAGCATTTT. The chain has TRBV6-5 and TRBJ1-5; D is perhaps TRBD1 (6 bases). CDR3 size: 15 residues. The germline V and J ends were trimmed by 6 bases and 0 bases, with 12 bases remaining between them. Germline V gene sequence: CDR1 MNHEY, CDR2 SVGAGI.

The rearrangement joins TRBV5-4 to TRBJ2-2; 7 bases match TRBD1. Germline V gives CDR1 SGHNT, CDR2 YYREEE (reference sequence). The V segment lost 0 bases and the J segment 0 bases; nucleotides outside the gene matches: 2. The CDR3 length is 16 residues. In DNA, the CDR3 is TGTGCCAGCAGCTTGGCCGGGACAGCGAACACCGGGGAGCTGTTTTTT. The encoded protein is CASSLAGTANTGELFF. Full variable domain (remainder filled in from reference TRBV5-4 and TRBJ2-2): ETGVTQSPTHLIKTRGQQVTLRCSSQSGHNTVSWYQQALGQGPQFIFQYYREEENGRGNFPPRFSGLQFPNYSSELNVNALELDDSALYLCASSLAGTANTGELFFGEGSRLTVL.

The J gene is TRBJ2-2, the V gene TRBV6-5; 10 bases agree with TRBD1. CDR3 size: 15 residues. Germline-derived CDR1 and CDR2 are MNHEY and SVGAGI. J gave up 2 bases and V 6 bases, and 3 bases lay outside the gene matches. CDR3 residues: CASRPTGGNTGELFF. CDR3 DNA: TGTGCCAGCAGGCCGACAGGGGGCAACACCGGGGAGCTGTTTTTT.

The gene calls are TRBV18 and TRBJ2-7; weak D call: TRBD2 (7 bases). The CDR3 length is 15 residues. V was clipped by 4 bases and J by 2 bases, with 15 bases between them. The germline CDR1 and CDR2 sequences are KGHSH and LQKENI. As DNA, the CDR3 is TGTGCCAGCTCACGAGAAGAGGGGGGGGCCTACGAGCAGTACTTC. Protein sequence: CASSREEGGAYEQYF.

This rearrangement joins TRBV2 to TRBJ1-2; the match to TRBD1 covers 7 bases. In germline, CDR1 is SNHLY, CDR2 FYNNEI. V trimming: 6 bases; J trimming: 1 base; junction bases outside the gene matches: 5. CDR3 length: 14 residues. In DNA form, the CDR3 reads TGTGCCAGCAGGAAGGACAGGAATAACTATGGCTACACCTTC. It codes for CASRKDRNNYGYTF.

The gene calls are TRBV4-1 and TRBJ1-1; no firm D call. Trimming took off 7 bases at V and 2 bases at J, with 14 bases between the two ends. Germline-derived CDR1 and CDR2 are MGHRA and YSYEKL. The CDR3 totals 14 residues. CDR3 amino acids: CASKSPTLNTEAFF. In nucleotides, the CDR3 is TGCGCCAGCAAATCTCCAACTTTAAACACTGAAGCTTTCTTT.

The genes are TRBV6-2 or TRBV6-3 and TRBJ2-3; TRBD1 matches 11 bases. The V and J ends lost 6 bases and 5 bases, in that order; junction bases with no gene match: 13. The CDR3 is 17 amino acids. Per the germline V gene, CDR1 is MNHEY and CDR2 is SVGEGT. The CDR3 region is CASSTLGRTGGEDTQYF. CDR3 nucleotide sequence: TGTGCCAGCAGCACCCTTGGGAGGACAGGGGGCGAAGATACGCAGTATTTT.

The CDR3 reads CASSIGGQGGRYEQYF. The DNA for the CDR3 is TGTGCCAGCAGCATTGGAGGACAGGGCGGGCGCTACGAGCAGTACTTC. The chain carries TRBV7-2 and TRBJ2-7, with TRBD1 matching over 8 bases. Trimming took 5 bases from V and 3 from J; bases not matched to a gene: 12. The CDR3 length is 16 residues. Germline-derived CDR1 and CDR2 are SGHTA and FQGNSA.

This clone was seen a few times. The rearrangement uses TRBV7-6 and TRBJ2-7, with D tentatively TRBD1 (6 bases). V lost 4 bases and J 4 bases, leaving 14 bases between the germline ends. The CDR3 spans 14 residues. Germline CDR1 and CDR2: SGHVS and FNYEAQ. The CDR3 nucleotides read TGTGCCAGCAGCTCGTCAGGGGCAACATACGAGCAGTACTTC. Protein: CASSSSGATYEQYF. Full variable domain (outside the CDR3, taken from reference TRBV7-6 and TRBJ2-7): GAGVSQSPRYKVTKRGQDVALRCDPISGHVSLYWYRQALGQGPEFLTYFNYEAQQDKSGLPNDRFSAERPEGSISTLTIQRTEQRDSAMYRCASSSSGATYEQYFGPGTRLTVT.

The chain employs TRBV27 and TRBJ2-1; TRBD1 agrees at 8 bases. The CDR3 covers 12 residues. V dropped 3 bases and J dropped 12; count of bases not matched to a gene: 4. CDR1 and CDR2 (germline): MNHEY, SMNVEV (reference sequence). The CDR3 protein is CASSFTGGRQFF. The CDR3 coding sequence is TGTGCCAGCAGTTTCACAGGGGGAAGGCAGTTCTTC.

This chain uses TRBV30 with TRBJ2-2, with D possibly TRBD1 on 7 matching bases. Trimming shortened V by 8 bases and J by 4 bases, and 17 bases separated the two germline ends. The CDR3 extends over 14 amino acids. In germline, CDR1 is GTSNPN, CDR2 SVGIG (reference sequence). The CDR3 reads CAGSGGPGTGELFF. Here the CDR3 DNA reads TGTGCCGGGTCAGGGGGGCCGGGCACCGGGGAGCTGTTTTTT.

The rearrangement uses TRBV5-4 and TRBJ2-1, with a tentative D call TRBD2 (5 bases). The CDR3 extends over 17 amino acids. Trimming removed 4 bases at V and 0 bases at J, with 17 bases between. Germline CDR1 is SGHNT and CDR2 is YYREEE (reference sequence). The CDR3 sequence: CASSPKGAPSSYNEQFF. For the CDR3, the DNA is TGTGCCAGCAGCCCCAAGGGAGCGCCGAGCTCCTACAATGAGCAGTTCTTC.